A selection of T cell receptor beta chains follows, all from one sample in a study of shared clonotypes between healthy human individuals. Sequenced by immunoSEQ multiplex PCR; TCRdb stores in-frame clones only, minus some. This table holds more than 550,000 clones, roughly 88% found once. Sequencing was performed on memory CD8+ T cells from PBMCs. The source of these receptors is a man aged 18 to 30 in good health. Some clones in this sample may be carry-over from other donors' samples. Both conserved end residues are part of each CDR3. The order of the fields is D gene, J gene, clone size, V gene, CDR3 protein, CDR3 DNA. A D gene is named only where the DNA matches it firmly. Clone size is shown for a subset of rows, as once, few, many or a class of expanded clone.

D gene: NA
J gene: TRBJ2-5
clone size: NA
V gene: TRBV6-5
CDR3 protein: CASSYGGAGGQETQYF
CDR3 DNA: TGTGCCAGCAGTTACGGGGGGGCCGGGGGACAAGAGACCCAGTACTTC

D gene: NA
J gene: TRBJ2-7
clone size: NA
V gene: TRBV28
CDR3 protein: CASSPGVGPNYEQYF
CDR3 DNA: TGTGCCAGCAGTCCAGGCGTTGGGCCCAACTACGAGCAGTACTTC

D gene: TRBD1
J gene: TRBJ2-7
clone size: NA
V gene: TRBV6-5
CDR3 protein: CASSYGQASIYEQYF
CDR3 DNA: TGTGCCAGCAGTTACGGACAGGCTTCAATCTACGAGCAGTACTTC

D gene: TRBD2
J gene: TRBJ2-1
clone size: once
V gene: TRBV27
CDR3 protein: CASSFLTSGKKFF
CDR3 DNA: TGTGCCAGCAGTTTTCTTACTAGCGGGAAAAAGTTCTTC

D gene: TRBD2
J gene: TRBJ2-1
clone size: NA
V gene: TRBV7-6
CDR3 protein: CASSLETSGRGEQFF
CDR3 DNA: TGTGCCAGCAGCTTAGAGACTAGCGGGAGAGGTGAGCAGTTCTTC

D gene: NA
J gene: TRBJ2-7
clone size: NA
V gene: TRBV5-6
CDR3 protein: CASSGQGTGSYEQYF
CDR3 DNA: TGTGCCAGCAGCGGTCAGGGAACCGGGTCCTACGAGCAGTACTTC

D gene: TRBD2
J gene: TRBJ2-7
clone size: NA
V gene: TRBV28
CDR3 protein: CASNNPPLSGSPPYEQYF
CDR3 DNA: TGTGCCAGCAACAACCCCCCTCTAAGCGGGAGCCCCCCCTACGAGCAGTACTTC

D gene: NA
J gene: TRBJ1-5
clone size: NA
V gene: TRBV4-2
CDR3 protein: CASSPGGVYSNQPQHF
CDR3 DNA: TGTGCCAGCAGCCCGGGGGGGGTTTATAGCAATCAGCCCCAGCATTTT

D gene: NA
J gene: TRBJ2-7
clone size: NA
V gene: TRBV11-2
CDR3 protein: CASSLARVRTEQYF
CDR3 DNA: TGTGCCAGCAGCTTAGCCAGGGTGAGGACCGAGCAGTACTTC

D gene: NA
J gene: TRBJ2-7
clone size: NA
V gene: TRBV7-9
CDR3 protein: CASSLAGYAYEQYF
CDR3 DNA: TGTGCCAGCAGCTTGGCGGGGTATGCCTACGAGCAGTACTTC

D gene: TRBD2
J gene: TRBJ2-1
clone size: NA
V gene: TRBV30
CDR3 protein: CAWSAGLATYNEQFF
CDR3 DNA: TGTGCCTGGAGTGCCGGACTAGCGACATACAATGAGCAGTTCTTC

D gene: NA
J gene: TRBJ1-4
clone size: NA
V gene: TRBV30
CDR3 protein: CAWGKTGGYEKLFF
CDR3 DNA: TGTGCCTGGGGAAAGACGGGTGGTTATGAAAAACTGTTTTTT

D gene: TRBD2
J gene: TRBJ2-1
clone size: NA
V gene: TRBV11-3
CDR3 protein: CASSLLAASSYNEQFF
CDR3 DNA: TGTGCCAGCAGCTTACTAGCGGCGAGCTCCTACAATGAGCAGTTCTTC

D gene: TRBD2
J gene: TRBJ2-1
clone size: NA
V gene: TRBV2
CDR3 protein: CASRPFPGGSPYNEQFF
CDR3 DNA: TGTGCCAGCCGCCCCTTTCCCGGCGGGAGCCCCTACAATGAGCAGTTCTTC

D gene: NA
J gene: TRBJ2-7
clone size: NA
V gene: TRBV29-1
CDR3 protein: CSVDDGYYEQYF
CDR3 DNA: TGCAGCGTTGACGACGGCTACTACGAGCAGTACTTC

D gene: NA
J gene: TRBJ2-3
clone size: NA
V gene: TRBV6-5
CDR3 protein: CASTYSLAFSTDTQYF
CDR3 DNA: TGTGCCAGCACCTACTCGCTAGCGTTTAGCACAGATACGCAGTATTTT

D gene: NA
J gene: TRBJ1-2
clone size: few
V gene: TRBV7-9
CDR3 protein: CASSLSGQPNYGYTF
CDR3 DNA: TGTGCCAGCAGCCTCTCGGGACAACCTAACTATGGCTACACCTTC

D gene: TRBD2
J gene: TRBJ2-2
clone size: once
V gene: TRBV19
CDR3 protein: CASSIVERDYGELFF
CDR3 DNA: TGTGCCAGTAGTATAGTTGAGCGGGACTACGGGGAGCTGTTTTTT

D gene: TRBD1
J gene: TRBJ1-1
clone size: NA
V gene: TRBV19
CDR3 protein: CASSIRTGSNTEAFF
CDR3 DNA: TGTGCCAGTAGTATCCGGACAGGGTCTAACACTGAAGCTTTCTTT

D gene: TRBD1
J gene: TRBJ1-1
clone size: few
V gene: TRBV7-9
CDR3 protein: CASSLWDRGGAFF
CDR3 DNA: TGTGCCAGCAGCTTATGGGACAGGGGGGGAGCTTTCTTT

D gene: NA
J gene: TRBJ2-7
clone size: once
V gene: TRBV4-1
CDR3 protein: CASSPRGSVVPYEQYF
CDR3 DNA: TGCGCCAGCAGCCCCCGCGGCTCGGTGGTCCCTTACGAGCAGTACTTC

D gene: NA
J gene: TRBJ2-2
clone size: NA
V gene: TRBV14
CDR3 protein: CASSRTDSGELFF
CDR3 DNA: TGTGCCAGCAGTCGGACCGATTCCGGGGAGCTGTTTTTT

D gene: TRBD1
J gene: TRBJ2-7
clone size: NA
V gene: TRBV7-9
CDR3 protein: CASSHNRGRPYEQYF
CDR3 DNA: TGTGCCAGCAGCCACAACAGGGGGCGCCCCTACGAGCAGTACTTC

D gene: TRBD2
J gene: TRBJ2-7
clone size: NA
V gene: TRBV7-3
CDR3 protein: CASSPGTSPIREQYF
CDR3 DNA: TGTGCCAGCAGCCCAGGGACTAGCCCAATTAGGGAGCAGTACTTC

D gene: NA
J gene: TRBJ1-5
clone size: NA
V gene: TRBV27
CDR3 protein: CASSSGHQPQHF
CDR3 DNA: TGTGCCAGCAGTTCTGGGCATCAGCCCCAGCATTTT

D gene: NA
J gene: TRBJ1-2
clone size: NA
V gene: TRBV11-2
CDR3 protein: CASSPFGLGGYTF
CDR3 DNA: TGTGCCAGCAGCCCTTTTGGTTTAGGTGGCTACACCTTC

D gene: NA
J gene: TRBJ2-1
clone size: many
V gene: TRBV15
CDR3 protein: CATSRGMRTEQFF
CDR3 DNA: TGTGCCACCAGCAGGGGGATGAGAACTGAGCAGTTCTTC

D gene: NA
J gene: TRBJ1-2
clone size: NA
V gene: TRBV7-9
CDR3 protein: CASSFGSAGVDGYTF
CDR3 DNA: TGTGCCAGCAGCTTTGGCTCGGCGGGGGTCGATGGCTACACCTTC

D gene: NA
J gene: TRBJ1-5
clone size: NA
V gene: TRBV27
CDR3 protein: CASSSWESNQPQHF
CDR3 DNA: TGTGCCAGCAGCAGTTGGGAGAGCAATCAGCCCCAGCATTTT

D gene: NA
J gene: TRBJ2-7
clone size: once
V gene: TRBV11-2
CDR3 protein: CASSLEGRGSSYEQYF
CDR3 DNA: TGTGCCAGCAGCTTAGAGGGCAGGGGTAGCTCCTACGAGCAGTACTTC

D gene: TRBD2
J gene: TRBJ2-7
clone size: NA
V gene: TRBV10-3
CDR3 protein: CAIKGTSGSYEQYF
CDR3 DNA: TGTGCCATCAAGGGGACTAGCGGGAGCTACGAGCAGTACTTC

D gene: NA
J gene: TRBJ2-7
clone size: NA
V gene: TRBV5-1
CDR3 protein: CASSDYRQGPYEQYF
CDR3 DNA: TGCGCCAGCAGCGATTATCGTCAGGGGCCCTACGAGCAGTACTTC